This T cell receptor (beta chain) was profiled in a study of blood T cell repertoires in COVID-19 (dated by TCRdb to 2020 to 2022). Background for the entire study: Collaborator samples came from the United States, Italy and Spain and covered acute and convalescent phases of COVID-19. The repertoires were released in a freely available public database meant as a resource for research on the immune response to SARS-CoV-2. The prospective study material was composed of cDNA or gDNA derived from T cells, B-cell-depleted T cells, or PBMCs. Subjects who had been exposed to COVID-19, were actively infected with it, or had recovered from it provided the deeply sampled blood TCRbeta repertoires that made up the dataset. Samples were obtained from the ongoing ImmuneRACE study (first 160 participants) and from 1,254 subjects provided by 6 global collaborators. Where HLA class I and class II types were available, the types were taken from metadata supplied by the sample provider, not from assay-based typing. The sample metadata nearly always contained a de-identified subject ID, COVID-19 status, age in years and sex. The paper's findings and limits, for the study overall: How much clinical and demographic metadata was included differed by source and by participant, and the metadata was provided uncurated.

Taken from cysteine to phenylalanine, the CDR3 has 15 residues. Only CDR3 DNA remains: 45 bases, in frame from the first base. According to the germline V gene, CDR1 reads MNHNS and CDR2 reads SASEGT. V is pared back by 1 base and J by 0 bases, with 7 bases lying between the germline termini. TCRbeta CDR3 regions were amplified from genomic DNA by means of the immunoSEQ Assay, a bias-controlled multiplex PCR. The paper's data handling went like this. The number of nucleated cells in each sample was estimated by amplification of reference gene primers within the assay. To quantify the absolute abundance of each unique TCRbeta CDR3 rearrangement, sequence reads were collapsed and filtered. For each sample, productive Simpson clonality was calculated as the square root of Simpson's diversity index across productive rearrangements. In TCRdb, the immuneACCESS table is reduced to in-frame sequences with V and J assigned. These tables do not hold every clone; where another copy was compared, an unresolved V gene accounts for under half, and the others remain unexplained. Clonal size and the V and J genes are those of that table, whereas D and trimming came from the DNA. The sample yields about 98,000 clones; 70% to 90% were counted once. The top ten constitute about 9.9% of the sample.

This clone appeared a single time. It lacks a known antigen. No base-level quality is on record; no much larger clone is a single base apart. The collaborating institutions used their own protocols to collect whole blood in K2EDTA tubes. For TCRbeta analysis, collaborator samples were shipped as frozen whole blood, as isolated PBMCs, or as DNA extracted from either sample type. Sequences were obtained from peripheral blood. The V and J segments used are TRBV6-1 and TRBJ1-5, with the D gene call left open. The source is a man aged 35 to 55 with active or convalescent COVID-19. The nucleotides are TGTGCCAGCAGTGAAGGCACAACTAGCAATCAGCCCCAGCATTTT. This codes for CASSEGTTSNQPQHF.